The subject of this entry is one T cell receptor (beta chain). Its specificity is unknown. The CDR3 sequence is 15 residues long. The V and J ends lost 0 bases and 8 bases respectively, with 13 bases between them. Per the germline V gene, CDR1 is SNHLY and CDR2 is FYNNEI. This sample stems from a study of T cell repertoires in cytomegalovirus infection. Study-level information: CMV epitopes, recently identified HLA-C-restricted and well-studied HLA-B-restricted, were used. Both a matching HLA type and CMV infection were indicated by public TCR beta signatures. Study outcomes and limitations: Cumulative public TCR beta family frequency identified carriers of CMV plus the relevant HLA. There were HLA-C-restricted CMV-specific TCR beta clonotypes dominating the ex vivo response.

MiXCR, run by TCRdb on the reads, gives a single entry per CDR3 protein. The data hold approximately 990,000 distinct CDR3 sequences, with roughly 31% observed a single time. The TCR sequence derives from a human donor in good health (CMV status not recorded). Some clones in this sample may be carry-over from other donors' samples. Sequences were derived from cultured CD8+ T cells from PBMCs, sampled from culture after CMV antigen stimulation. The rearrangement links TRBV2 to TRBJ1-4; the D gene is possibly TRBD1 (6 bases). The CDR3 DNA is TGTGCCAGCAGTGAAGCGGGCAGGGGAGGAGAAAAACTGTTTTTT. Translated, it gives CASSEAGRGGEKLFF.